This TCR beta chain was recorded in a study of T cell repertoires in cytomegalovirus infection. One entry per CDR3 protein results from TCRdb running MiXCR on the reads. The sample consists of around 490,000 distinct CDR3 sequences, 26% of them appearing once. This clonotype was detected a few times. Its antigen is unknown. The CDR3 sequence is 13 residues long. V gave up 5 bases and J gave up 10 bases; unmatched junction bases: 9. Germline loops: CDR1 MNHEY, CDR2 SMNVEV (reference sequence). Study-wide points: Across the ex vivo response, the dominant clonotypes were HLA-C-restricted CMV-specific TCR beta clonotypes.

Sample: PBMCs. The chain is built from TRBV27 and TRBJ2-3, with 7 nucleotides matching TRBD2. The TCR comes from a human donor in good health (CMV status not recorded). Some clones in this sample may be carry-over from other donors' samples. CDR3 nucleotides: TGTGCCAGCAGTGGATCATCTAGCGGTCCGCAGTATTTT. It yields the protein CASSGSSSGPQYF.